The 12 T cell receptor beta chains reported below all come from one sample, sequenced in a study of blood T cell repertoires in COVID-19. Measured with immunoSEQ multiplex PCR; TCRdb has only the in-frame clones, and not every one. The table lists 150,000 to 200,000 clones, roughly nine tenths of them singletons. Sequencing input: peripheral blood. These receptors all stem from a man in his late teens or twenties who had recovered from COVID-19.

The chain couples TRBV6-5 to TRBJ1-1; maybe TRBD1 (6 bases). The germline gives CDR1 MNHEY, CDR2 SVGAGI. Trimming left V 0 bases short and J 0 bases short, with 11 bases between. This CDR3 is 16 amino acids long. Written as DNA, the CDR3 is TGTGCCAGCAGTTACTCCCTAACAGGGCTGAACACTGAAGCTTTCTTT. It yields the protein CASSYSLTGLNTEAFF.

This chain joins TRBV2 and TRBJ2-7; the match to TRBD1 covers 11 bases. This CDR3 region has 15 residues. Germline values: CDR1 SNHLY, CDR2 FYNNEI. V gave up 7 bases and J gave up 5 bases; unmatched junction bases: 10. The DNA of the CDR3 is TGTGCCAGCACCTTTAGGGGACAGGGGGTTGACGAGCAGTACTTC. Encoded protein: CASTFRGQGVDEQYF.

The chain joins TRBV5-1 to TRBJ2-7, with TRBD1 matching over 9 bases. Germline trimming cut 4 bases from V and 4 bases from J; bases unmatched to any gene: 9. Germline V gene data show CDR1 as SGHRS and CDR2 as YFSETQ. CDR3 size: 15 residues. CDR3 sequence: CASSGTGLEAYEQYF. CDR3 DNA sequence: TGCGCCAGCAGCGGGACAGGGCTTGAAGCGTACGAGCAGTACTTC. The complete variable domain, with remaining parts taken from reference TRBV5-1 and TRBJ2-7, reads KAGVTQTPRYLIKTRGQQVTLSCSPISGHRSVSWYQQTPGQGLQFLFEYFSETQRNKGNFPGRFSGRQFSNSRSEMNVSTLELGDSALYLCASSGTGLEAYEQYFGPGTRLTVT.

J is TRBJ1-4 and V is TRBV2; tentative D call: TRBD1 (6 bases). The V and J ends lost 6 bases and 4 bases respectively, with 15 bases between them. The CDR3 is 15 amino acids. Germline CDR1 is SNHLY and CDR2 is FYNNEI. As DNA, the CDR3 is TGTGCCAGCAGGGCTAACAGAGGGGGTAATGAAAAACTGTTTTTT. Translated: CASRANRGGNEKLFF.

V is TRBV5-1 and J is TRBJ2-7; 11 nucleotides line up with TRBD2. The germline V gene encodes CDR1 SGHRS and CDR2 YFSETQ. CDR3 length: 19 amino acids. The ends lost 6 bases at V and 2 bases at J; junction bases unmatched: 19. The CDR3 sequence: CASTKPGQLELAGAYEQYF. As DNA, the CDR3 is TGCGCCAGCACAAAGCCGGGGCAACTCGAACTAGCGGGGGCCTACGAGCAGTACTTC.

V gene TRBV5-5 combines with J gene TRBJ2-7; possible D gene TRBD1, 5 bases. The CDR3 is 12 residues long. Trimming pared 4 bases from V and 5 bases from J, leaving 10 bases between. Per germline, CDR1 SGHKS and CDR2 YYEKEE (reference sequence). This chain's CDR3 is CASSPDSDEQYF. CDR3 sequence (DNA): TGTGCCAGCAGCCCCGACAGTGACGAGCAGTACTTC.

The chain recombines TRBV30 with TRBJ2-7, with D unclear. Deletions cut 0 bases from V and 2 bases from J, with 14 bases between. The CDR3 totals 15 residues. Germline V gene sequence: CDR1 GTSNPN, CDR2 SVGIG (reference sequence). The CDR3 here is CAWSVVDIEAYEQYF. For the CDR3, the DNA is TGTGCCTGGAGTGTAGTAGACATTGAAGCCTACGAGCAGTACTTC.

V gene TRBV7-9 combines with J gene TRBJ1-2; tentatively, D is TRBD1 (6 bases). Germline values: CDR1 SEHNR, CDR2 FQNEAQ (reference sequence). The CDR3 extends over 16 amino acids. Trimming pared 5 bases from V and 4 bases from J, leaving 20 bases between. The CDR3 region has the DNA TGTGCCAGCAGCCTACCACAGGGAATCCTCGCCTATGGCTACACCTTC. It is translated as CASSLPQGILAYGYTF.

The chain couples TRBV6-2 or TRBV6-3 to TRBJ1-2; 9 nucleotides line up with TRBD1. The CDR3 is made up of 15 amino acids. Germline CDR1 reads MNHEY; CDR2 reads SVGEGT. Trimming at V came to 3 bases and at J to 5 bases, leaving 7 bases not matched to a gene. CDR3 sequence reads: CASSYRDRASYGYTF. CDR3 nucleotide sequence: TGTGCCAGCAGTTATCGGGACAGGGCAAGTTATGGCTACACCTTC.

This clone was found once. The rearrangement links TRBV21-1 to TRBJ2-5; the listed D gene, TRBD1, was not tested against the DNA. TRBV21-1 is listed as a pseudogene. The CDR3 spans 14 residues. The CDR3 loop is CASSKVGSQETQYF. The DNA of the CDR3 is TGTGCCAGCAGCAAAGTTGGCAGTCAAGAGACCCAGTACTTC.

The chain uses TRBV6-2 or TRBV6-3 and TRBJ2-7; D possibly corresponds to TRBD2 (6 bases). The CDR3 spans 17 residues. From germline, CDR1 is MNHEY and CDR2 SVGEGT. Trimming removed 5 bases from V and 0 bases from J, with 20 bases in between. CDR3 sequence: CASSTRDSLWASYEQYF. Here the CDR3 DNA reads TGTGCCAGCAGTACACGGGACTCCTTATGGGCCTCCTACGAGCAGTACTTC.

J is TRBJ2-7 and V is TRBV7-9; D remains ambiguous. CDR1 SEHNR and CDR2 FQNEAQ come from the germline V gene (reference sequence). V was trimmed by 1 base and J by 2 bases, leaving 9 bases between them. There are 14 residues in the CDR3. The CDR3 region is CASSLVGSPYEQYF. Here the CDR3 DNA reads TGTGCCAGCAGCTTAGTCGGGTCTCCCTACGAGCAGTACTTC.